This record concerns one T cell receptor beta chain sequence. Assay used: immunoSEQ multiplex PCR; TCRdb lists only in-frame clones, some missing. This sample has fewer than 85,000 clones, with about 88% found just once. The data are from a study of control samples from healthy donors and cancer patients. Germline V CDR1 and CDR2: GTSNPN, SVGIG (reference sequence). V was pared by 0 bases and J by 2 bases, with 10 bases between. The CDR3 consists of 15 residues. Sequencing was performed on blood. The V call is TRBV30, the J call TRBJ1-4; D uncertain. The origin of this receptor is a man aged 50-60 years in good health. The CDR3 sequence: CAWSVNRPTNEKLFF. The CDR3, as DNA: TGTGCCTGGAGTGTAAACCGGCCCACTAATGAAAAACTGTTTTTT.